This T cell receptor (beta chain) was sequenced for a study of cytomegalovirus exposure and HLA in healthy donors. Overall study results and limits: The productive fraction for most TCR beta V segments was about 87% or about 30% in an earlier analysis. In presence/absence analyses, roughly uniform sequencing depth across donors was assumed. The study designated some 180 TCR beta chains cytomegalovirus-associated.

V was cut by 5 bases and J by 4 bases, with 17 bases left in between. The CDR3 is made up of 15 amino acids. The germline gives CDR1 MDHEN, CDR2 SYDVKM. About this clone itself: Its matching antigen is unknown.

A multiplex PCR was run with 60 Vbeta primers and 13 Jbeta primers. Only in-frame clones appear in the TCRdb table, and some are missing; sequencing was by immunoSEQ multiplex PCR. The profile covers 150,000 to 200,000 clones, with under 85% appearing a single time and 2.5% to 3.5% taken by the ten largest. Sequenced input: PBMCs. The sequence came from a female donor in good health and CMV-seronegative. The chain carries TRBV28 and TRBJ2-5; D perhaps matches TRBD2 (6 bases). The CDR3 DNA reads as TGTGCCAGCAGTCCCCCCGGGGGATCTGGAGAGACCCAGTACTTC. Residues: CASSPPGGSGETQYF.